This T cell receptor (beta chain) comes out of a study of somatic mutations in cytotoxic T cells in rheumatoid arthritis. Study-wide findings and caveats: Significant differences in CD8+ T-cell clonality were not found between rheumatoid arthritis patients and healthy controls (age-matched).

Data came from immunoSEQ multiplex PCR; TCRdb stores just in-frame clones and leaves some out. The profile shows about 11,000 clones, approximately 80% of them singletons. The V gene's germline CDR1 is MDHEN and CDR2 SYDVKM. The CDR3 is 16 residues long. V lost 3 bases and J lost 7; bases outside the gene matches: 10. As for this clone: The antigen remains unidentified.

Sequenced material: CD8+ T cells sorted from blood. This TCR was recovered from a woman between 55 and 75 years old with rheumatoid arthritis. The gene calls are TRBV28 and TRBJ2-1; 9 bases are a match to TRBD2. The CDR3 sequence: CASSLVRLAGQNEQFF. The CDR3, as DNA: TGTGCCAGCAGTTTGGTTAGGCTAGCGGGGCAAAATGAGCAGTTCTTC.